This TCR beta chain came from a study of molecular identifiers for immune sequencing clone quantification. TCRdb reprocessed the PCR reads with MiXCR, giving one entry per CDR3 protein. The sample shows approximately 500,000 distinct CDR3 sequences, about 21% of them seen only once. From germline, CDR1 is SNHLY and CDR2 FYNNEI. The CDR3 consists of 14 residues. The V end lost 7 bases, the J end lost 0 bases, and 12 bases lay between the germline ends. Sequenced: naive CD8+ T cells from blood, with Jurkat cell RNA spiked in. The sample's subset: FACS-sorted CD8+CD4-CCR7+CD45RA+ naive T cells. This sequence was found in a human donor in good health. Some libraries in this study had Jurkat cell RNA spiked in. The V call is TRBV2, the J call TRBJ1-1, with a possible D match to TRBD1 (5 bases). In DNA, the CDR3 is TGTGCCAGCAAGACGGGACGCATGAACACTGAAGCTTTCTTT. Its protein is CASKTGRMNTEAFF. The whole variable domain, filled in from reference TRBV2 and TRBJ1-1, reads EPEVTQTPSHQVTQMGQEVILRCVPISNHLYFYWYRQILGQKVEFLVSFYNNEISEKSEIFDDQFSVERPDGSNFTLKIRSTKLEDSAMYFCASKTGRMNTEAFFGQGTRLTVV.